Each of the 13 T cell receptor beta chains below was sequenced from the same sample in a study of post-analysis software for immune sequencing data. Study-wide results and caveats: About five TRBV segments were more frequent in patients than controls; TRBV5-6, TRBV5-1 and TRBV20-1 belonged to this group.

No cognate antigen is known for these TCRs. Prepared TCR beta cDNA libraries contained unique molecular identifiers. Via MiXCR, TCRdb re-called the PCR reads, giving one row per CDR3 protein. Among about 380,000 distinct CDR3 sequences, around 37% were seen once, and the ten largest hold around an eighth. The sample was blood. Source of these receptors: a girl aged 5-17 years with multiple sclerosis.

There are a few counts of this clonotype. The genes are TRBV29-1 and TRBJ2-4, with D tentatively TRBD2 (5 bases). From germline, CDR1 is SQVTM and CDR2 ANQGSEA. Trimming removed 7 bases at V and 8 bases at J, with 18 bases between. There are 13 residues in the CDR3. DNA for the CDR3: TGCAGCGCTACGACAACCGGGGTGGACATTCAGTACTTC. It encodes CSATTTGVDIQYF.

As to this clonotype: One end of the junction varies from germline; a read error may be responsible. This chain uses TRBV6-4 with TRBJ2-3, with 14 bases lining up with TRBD2. Looked up from germline, CDR1 is MRHNA and CDR2 is SNTAGT. The CDR3 is 19 amino acids. This CDR3 reads CACSDPGTSGGPSTDTQYF. The CDR3 nucleotides read TGTGCCTGCAGTGACCCAGGGACTAGCGGGGGTCCTAGCACAGATACGCAGTATTTT.

Only a few counts were recorded for this clonotype. This sequence joins TRBV12-3 or TRBV12-4 and TRBJ2-3; D possibly corresponds to TRBD2 (6 bases). The length of the CDR3 is 16 residues. Trimming stripped 5 bases from V and 5 bases from J, with 20 bases between. DNA of the CDR3: TGTGCCAGCAGTCTCTATGTGGGCGGGATGCGAGATACGCAGTATTTT. The encoded protein is CASSLYVGGMRDTQYF.

In this sample, this clonotype turned up a few times. The chain is built from TRBV7-9 and TRBJ1-4; D may be TRBD1 (5 bases). The CDR3 totals 14 residues. V was cut by 5 bases and J by 8 bases, with 15 bases left in between. In germline, CDR1 is SEHNR, CDR2 FQNEAQ (reference sequence). CDR3 in DNA: TGTGCCAGCAGCGTGGAAAGGGGCAGCGAAAAACTGTTTTTT. Translating gives CASSVERGSEKLFF. Filled out from reference TRBV7-9 and TRBJ1-4, the complete variable domain reads DTGVSQNPRHKITKRGQNVTFRCDPISEHNRLYWYRQTLGQGPEFLTYFQNEAQLEKSRLLSDRFSAERPKGSFSTLEIQRTEQGDSAMYLCASSVERGSEKLFFGSGTQLSVL.

The CDR3 nucleotides read TGTGCCAGCAGCCCCACAGGACTAGCGGGGGGACGGCAGTACTTC. It translates to CASSPTGLAGGRQYF. V usage is TRBV7-3 and J usage is TRBJ2-7, with 14 bases that match TRBD2. Germline CDR1 SGHTA, CDR2 FQGTGA. V gave up 5 bases and J gave up 9 bases; unmatched junction bases: 9. The CDR3 totals 15 residues.

This clonotype was seen a single time. This chain joins TRBV9 and TRBJ1-1; 7 bases are shared with TRBD1. Germline CDR1 and CDR2: SGDLS and YYNGEE. The J segment lost 1 base and the V segment lost 4 bases, leaving 16 bases of the junction unmatched. CDR3 length: 18 residues. The CDR3 spells CASSSNRGTGQTNTEAFF. For the CDR3, the DNA is TGTGCCAGCAGCTCCAACCGTGGGACGGGACAGACGAACACTGAAGCTTTCTTT. The full variable domain, rest sourced from reference TRBV9 and TRBJ1-1, is DSGVTQTPKHLITATGQRVTLRCSPRSGDLSVYWYQQSLDQGLQFLIQYYNGEERAKGNILERFSAQQFPDLHSELNLSSLELGDSALYFCASSSNRGTGQTNTEAFFGQGTRLTVV.

This clonotype was counted a few times. The genes are TRBV9 and TRBJ1-6; D may be TRBD1 (5 bases). Germline V lookup: CDR1 SGDLS, CDR2 YYNGEE. The CDR3 extends over 17 amino acids. The germline V and J ends were trimmed by 3 bases and 5 bases, with 18 bases remaining between them. This chain's CDR3 is CASSEDGGGLHNSPLHF. For the CDR3, the DNA is TGTGCCAGCAGCGAGGATGGGGGTGGCCTCCATAATTCACCCCTCCACTTT.

The V gene is TRBV6-2 or TRBV6-3, the J gene TRBJ2-1; D ambiguous. The CDR3 runs to 14 residues. The V gene lost 7 bases and the J gene lost 7 bases, with 17 bases spanning the gap. Germline CDR1 reads MNHEY; CDR2 reads SVGEGT. As DNA, the CDR3 is TGTGCCAGCACCCCGATTGACTCGTCGAATGAGCAGTTCTTC. Translation: CASTPIDSSNEQFF.

Note on this clonotype: A single base separates this from a much larger clone, so it may be a read error. The chain combines TRBV6-5 with TRBJ2-3; D not resolved. Trimming took 4 bases from V and 0 from J, leaving 5 bases between them. The germline gives CDR1 MNHEY, CDR2 SVGAGI. The CDR3 runs 13 residues. CDR3 DNA: TGTGCCAGCAGTTGTACCAGCACAGATACGCAGTATTTT. As protein: CASSCTSTDTQYF.

The J gene is TRBJ1-5, the V gene TRBV7-6; a weak D match, TRBD1 (5 bases). From germline, CDR1 is SGHVS and CDR2 FNYEAQ. The CDR3 spans 16 residues. V lost 1 base and J lost 3, with 13 bases in between. Here the CDR3 reads CASSLGGVLANQPQHF. CDR3 coding DNA: TGTGCCAGCAGCTTAGGGGGGGTATTGGCCAATCAGCCCCAGCATTTT.

This sequence joins TRBV5-1 and TRBJ2-1; 9 nucleotides align to TRBD2. The CDR3 runs 13 residues. In germline, CDR1 is SGHRS, CDR2 YFSETQ. Trimming at V came to 4 bases and at J to 10 bases, leaving 6 bases not matched to a gene. In DNA form, the CDR3 reads TGCGCCAGCAGCATGCTACTAGCGGGCGAGCAGTTCTTC. It is translated as CASSMLLAGEQFF.

CDR3 amino acids: CASSLPGRNFYEQYF. In nucleotides, the CDR3 is TGTGCCAGCAGCTTACCGGGCCGCAACTTCTACGAGCAGTACTTC. V usage is TRBV7-9 and J usage is TRBJ2-7; D ambiguous. The V gene lost 2 bases and the J gene lost 3 bases, with 14 bases spanning the gap. The CDR3 is made up of 15 amino acids. Germline loops: CDR1 SEHNR, CDR2 FQNEAQ (reference sequence).

This clonotype was observed many times. V and J are TRBV20-1 and TRBJ2-3; 9 nucleotides match TRBD2. From germline, CDR1 is DFQATT and CDR2 SNEGSKA (reference sequence). The ends lost 3 bases at V and 2 bases at J; junction bases unmatched: 12. The CDR3 extends over 17 amino acids. The CDR3: CSASRPGLAGFTDTQYF. The CDR3 region has the DNA TGCAGTGCTAGCCGCCCGGGGCTAGCGGGGTTCACAGATACGCAGTATTTT.